This T cell receptor beta chain derives from a study of OX40 agonist ivuxolimab in advanced cancers. Overall study results and limits: Low levels of normalized T-cell clonal expansion also appeared in some nonresponders.

Trimming cost V 1 base and J 2 bases, with 9 bases left between them. Germline V gives CDR1 SEHNR, CDR2 FQNEAQ (reference sequence). The CDR3 spans 14 residues. Here immunoSEQ multiplex PCR was the method, and the copy in TCRdb shows in-frame clones only, minus some. Counted here are fewer than 70,000 clones, around 84% occurring once; the ten biggest clones make up approximately 2.2%. As concerns this clone: Its cognate antigen is unknown.

Specimen: CD4+ or CD8+ T cells sorted from blood, collected in a trial of the OX40 agonist ivuxolimab. The sequence came from an adult with an advanced solid tumor such as melanoma, head and neck, liver or kidney cancer. The chain couples TRBV7-9 to TRBJ2-7; D is possibly TRBD1 or TRBD2 (5 bases each). This CDR3 is CASSLGDGPYEQYF. For the CDR3, the DNA is TGTGCCAGCAGCTTAGGGGACGGTCCCTACGAGCAGTACTTC.